This section outlines one T cell receptor beta chain sequence together with its context. The specificity of this receptor is unknown. Nothing much larger sits one base from this clone, and base qualities are not available. Library creation used PCR. TCRdb records Illumina HiSeq 2500 as the sequencer. TCR libraries were prepared with molecular barcoding, using unique molecular identifiers to normalize TCRbeta repertoire quantification. Using fastp trimming at Q25 and MiXCR clonotype assembly, TCRdb reanalyzed the public sequencing data and kept in-frame beta chains. Rows are combined by CDR3 protein, so each entry shows the most common genes and DNA. In all, the sample holds 100,000 to 120,000 distinct CDR3 sequences, and around 10% of those were seen once. 6.5% to 9.5% of the sample is in the top ten clones. This entry is derived from a study of T-cell reconstitution after alpha-beta-depleted transplantation in children (TCRdb year 2016). Context from the whole study: Using TCR repertoire profiling, the study followed T-cell immune reconstitution in a quantitative way in children after TCRalphabeta/CD19-depleted allogeneic hematopoietic cell transplantation.

The TCR comes from a human donor who donated a stem cell graft to a child with acute lymphoblastic leukemia. Sequencing used PBMCs from the stem cell graft donor, obtained from the stem cell graft.

The bases are TGTGCCAGCAGCCAGGGGACTAGCGCTCCCAATACGCAGTATTTT. This yields the protein CASSQGTSAPNTQYF. The chain joins TRBV9 to TRBJ2-3; TRBD2 fits 10 bases in the junction. Here V drops 4 bases and J drops 7 bases, and the junction holds 9 bases not matched to any gene. Via the germline V gene, CDR1 is SGDLS and CDR2 YYNGEE. The CDR3, cysteine through phenylalanine, is 15 amino acids long. The kept DNA is CDR3 alone, 45 bases in frame from the first base.